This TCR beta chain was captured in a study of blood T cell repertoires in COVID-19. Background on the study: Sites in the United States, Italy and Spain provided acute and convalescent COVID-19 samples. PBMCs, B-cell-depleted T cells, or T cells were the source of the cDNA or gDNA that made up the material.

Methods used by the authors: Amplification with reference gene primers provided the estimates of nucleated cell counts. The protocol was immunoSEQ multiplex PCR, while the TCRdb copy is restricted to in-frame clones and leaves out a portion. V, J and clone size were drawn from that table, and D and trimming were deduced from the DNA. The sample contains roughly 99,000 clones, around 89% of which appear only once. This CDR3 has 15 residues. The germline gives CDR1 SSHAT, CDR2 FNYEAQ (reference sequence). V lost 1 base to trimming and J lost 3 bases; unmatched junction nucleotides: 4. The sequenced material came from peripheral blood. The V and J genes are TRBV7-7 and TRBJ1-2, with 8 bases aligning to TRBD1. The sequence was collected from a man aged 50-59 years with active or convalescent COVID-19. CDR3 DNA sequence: TGTGCCAGCAGCTTAGGGACAGGGTGCTACTATGGCTACACCTTC. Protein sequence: CASSLGTGCYYGYTF.